The 25 T cell receptor beta chains given below trace back to one sample, sequenced in a study of OX40 agonist ivuxolimab in advanced cancers. Data came from immunoSEQ multiplex PCR; TCRdb stores just in-frame clones and leaves some out. The sample contains tens of thousands of clones, about 80% of which appear only once. The source was CD4+ or CD8+ T cells sorted from blood, collected in a trial of the OX40 agonist ivuxolimab. The receptors derive from an adult with an advanced solid tumor such as melanoma, head and neck, liver or kidney cancer.

The chain recombines TRBV18 with TRBJ2-1; the D gene is possibly TRBD1 (6 bases). This CDR3 has 16 amino acids. The germline V gene has CDR1 KGHSH and CDR2 LQKENI. Trimming shortened V by 0 bases and J by 6 bases, and 15 bases separated the two germline ends. The CDR3 DNA reads TGTGCCAGCTCACCACCTTCAGGGGCTATCGGCAATGAGCAGTTCTTC. Residues: CASSPPSGAIGNEQFF.

The chain joins TRBV5-5 to TRBJ2-3; TRBD2 might be the D (6 bases). V was clipped by 0 bases and J by 5 bases, with 13 bases between them. CDR1 and CDR2 from the germline V gene are SGHKS and YYEKEE (reference sequence). The CDR3 covers 15 residues. CDR3 loop: CASSLVAGREDTQYF. The CDR3 coding sequence is TGTGCCAGCAGCTTGGTGGCGGGGCGGGAAGATACGCAGTATTTT.

This clone has just a few counts. The CDR3 DNA sequence: TGTGCCAGCAGTTTGGCACAGGAGGCAAACTATGGCTACACCTTC. Its protein product is CASSLAQEANYGYTF. The V call is TRBV28, the J call TRBJ1-2, with D perhaps matching TRBD1 (5 bases). In germline, CDR1 is MDHEN, CDR2 SYDVKM. Trimming removed 3 bases at V and 2 bases at J, with 13 bases between. The CDR3 loop spans 15 amino acids.

V usage is TRBV7-3 and J usage is TRBJ2-1; D is ambiguous. V was cut by 4 bases and J by 10 bases, with 14 bases left in between. Germline-derived CDR1 and CDR2 are SGHTA and FQGTGA. The CDR3 covers 13 residues. CDR3 sequence reads: CASSSDPRGEQFF. The CDR3 nucleotides read TGTGCCAGCAGCTCCGACCCCCGAGGCGAGCAGTTCTTC. Based on the CDR3 plus reference TRBV7-3 and TRBJ2-1, the full variable domain is GAGVSQTPSNKVTEKGKYVELRCDPISGHTALYWYRQSLGQGPEFLIYFQGTGAADDSGLPNDRFFAVRPEGSVSTLKIQRTERGDSAVYLCASSSDPRGEQFFGPGTRLTVL.

The V gene is TRBV2, the J gene TRBJ2-7; possibly TRBD1 for D (9 bases). Trimming cost V 7 bases and J 0 bases, with 28 bases left between them. The CDR3 sequence is 19 residues long. Per the germline V gene, CDR1 is SNHLY and CDR2 is FYNNEI. As DNA, the CDR3 is TGTGCCAGCACAGGACAGGGGCCCTTCACTAGCGGCTTCTCCTACGAGCAGTACTTC. Amino acid sequence: CASTGQGPFTSGFSYEQYF.

The V and J genes are TRBV29-1 and TRBJ2-5; TRBD2 aligns across 8 bases. Germline V CDR1 and CDR2: SQVTM, ANQGSEA. V shed 7 bases, J shed 11 bases, and the junction held 12 bases outside the gene matches. CDR3 length: 12 residues. Here the CDR3 DNA reads TGCAGCGCCTTGACTAGCGCCTCACAGCAGTACTTC. Translating it yields CSALTSASQQYF.

J is TRBJ2-4 and V is TRBV4-1; TRBD2 agrees at 10 bases. Germline assignment: CDR1 MGHRA and CDR2 YSYEKL. V lost 1 base, J lost 3 bases, and 3 bases stayed unmatched. CDR3 length: 16 residues. In nucleotides, the CDR3 is TGCGCCAGCAGCCAAGGGGGGACTAGCGTCAAAAACATTCAGTACTTC. Its translation is CASSQGGTSVKNIQYF.

The V and J genes are TRBV18 and TRBJ2-5; D is ambiguous. V lost 3 bases, J lost 2 bases, and 10 bases lay in between. From germline, CDR1 is KGHSH and CDR2 LQKENI. The CDR3 contains 14 residues. The CDR3 loop reads CASSPLTGQETQYF. The CDR3 nucleotides are TGTGCCAGCTCACCTCTAACCGGACAAGAGACCCAGTACTTC.

This clone showed up just once. The chain couples TRBV18 to TRBJ1-1, with 11 nucleotides matching TRBD1. This CDR3 region has 17 residues. V dropped 3 bases and J dropped 1; count of bases not matched to a gene: 7. Germline CDR1 is KGHSH and CDR2 is LQKENI. The CDR3 loop reads CASSPAGQGDRNTEAFF. Written as DNA, the CDR3 is TGTGCCAGCTCACCGGCGGGACAGGGGGATCGGAACACTGAAGCTTTCTTT.

This rearrangement joins TRBV2 to TRBJ2-1; D might be TRBD2 (6 bases). V was shortened by 7 bases and J by 0 bases, with 16 bases between the two germline ends. The CDR3 spans 16 residues. From germline, CDR1 is SNHLY and CDR2 FYNNEI. CDR3 protein: CASMREAGSSYNEQFF. The CDR3 region has the DNA TGTGCCAGCATGAGGGAGGCTGGGAGCTCCTACAATGAGCAGTTCTTC.

J is TRBJ2-7 and V is TRBV4-2; 11 nucleotides agree with TRBD2. V was pared by 4 bases and J by 5 bases, with 7 bases of the junction left unmatched. The CDR3 consists of 15 residues. The germline gives CDR1 LGHNA, CDR2 YNFKEQ. The CDR3: CASSPTSGNQHEQYF. The CDR3 DNA reads as TGTGCCAGCAGCCCGACTAGCGGGAATCAGCACGAGCAGTACTTC.

V usage is TRBV30 and J usage is TRBJ2-7; D call uncertain. The germline CDR1 and CDR2 sequences are GTSNPN and SVGIG (reference sequence). V was clipped by 0 bases and J by 4 bases, with 19 bases between them. The CDR3 has 16 amino acids. This CDR3 is CAWSVHPVPAGYEQYF. In nucleotides, the CDR3 is TGTGCCTGGAGTGTACACCCAGTTCCGGCTGGGTACGAGCAGTACTTC.

The chain employs TRBV10-3 and TRBJ2-5, with D possibly called TRBD1 or TRBD2 (6 bases each). The germline CDR1 and CDR2 sequences are ENHRY and SYGVKD. The CDR3 consists of 13 residues. Trimming stripped 8 bases from V and 3 bases from J, with 13 bases between. CDR3 in DNA: TGTGCCATCGGAGGGACAAGCAAAGAGACCCAGTACTTC. Protein: CAIGGTSKETQYF.

J is TRBJ2-7 and V is TRBV6-1; TRBD1 might be the D (6 bases). The germline V and J ends were trimmed by 3 bases and 0 bases, with 12 bases remaining between them. The germline V gene encodes CDR1 MNHNS and CDR2 SASEGT. The CDR3 has 15 amino acids. In nucleotides, the CDR3 is TGTGCCAGCAGTGAGGGTTGGGGGCCCTCCTACGAGCAGTACGTC. Amino acid sequence: CASSEGWGPSYEQYV.

This rearrangement joins TRBV5-6 to TRBJ2-1; D unresolved. V shed 0 bases and J shed 5 bases, with 6 bases lying between them. This CDR3 is built from 13 residues. Looked up from germline, CDR1 is SGHDT and CDR2 is YYEEEE. CDR3: CASSLVVDNEQFF. CDR3 DNA sequence: TGTGCCAGCAGCTTGGTGGTAGACAATGAGCAGTTCTTC.

This clone was picked up a small number of times. The V call is TRBV2, the J call TRBJ1-2; D ambiguous. V lost 7 bases to trimming and J lost 7 bases, with 10 bases between them. Germline lookup yields CDR1 SNHLY and CDR2 FYNNEI. This CDR3 comprises 11 residues. This CDR3 reads CASTEISGYTF. In nucleotides, the CDR3 is TGTGCCAGCACGGAAATTTCTGGCTACACCTTC. Complete variable domain (other parts from reference TRBV2 and TRBJ1-2): EPEVTQTPSHQVTQMGQEVILRCVPISNHLYFYWYRQILGQKVEFLVSFYNNEISEKSEIFDDQFSVERPDGSNFTLKIRSTKLEDSAMYFCASTEISGYTFGSGTRLTVV.

The chain has TRBV6-1 and TRBJ1-1; D might be TRBD1 (5 bases). The CDR3 contains 15 residues. Germline V gene lookup returns CDR1 MNHNS and CDR2 SASEGT. Trimming took 4 bases from V and 5 from J, leaving 17 bases between them. CDR3 DNA: TGTGCCAGCAGTGCCATCGGAGGGGAAGGAACTGAAGCTTTCTTT. It specifies CASSAIGGEGTEAFF.

In its sample, this clone was seen once. This chain connects TRBV6-1 to TRBJ2-2, with TRBD2 matching over 8 bases. The ends lost 2 bases at V and 0 bases at J; junction bases unmatched: 11. The germline CDR1 and CDR2 sequences are MNHNS and SASEGT. The CDR3 sequence is 19 residues long. The CDR3 sequence is CASSEKLAVPGANTGELFF. CDR3 sequence (DNA): TGTGCCAGCAGTGAAAAACTAGCGGTCCCAGGGGCGAACACCGGGGAGCTGTTTTTT.

V gene TRBV7-9 combines with J gene TRBJ2-5, with 7 nucleotides matching TRBD1. V gave up 4 bases and J gave up 4 bases; unmatched junction bases: 6. The germline gives CDR1 SEHNR, CDR2 FQNEAQ (reference sequence). The CDR3 is 14 amino acids. Here the CDR3 reads CASSSPGGRETQYF. CDR3 nucleotide sequence: TGTGCCAGCAGCTCCCCAGGGGGACGAGAGACCCAGTACTTC.

V and J are TRBV6-1 and TRBJ2-1; 9 positions agree with TRBD1. Looked up from germline, CDR1 is MNHNS and CDR2 is SASEGT. The trim removed 4 bases at V and 12 bases at J, leaving 7 bases unmatched. CDR3 length: 13 amino acids. The CDR3 loop reads CASSAWGTGWQFF. For the CDR3, the DNA is TGTGCCAGCAGTGCTTGGGGGACAGGGTGGCAGTTCTTC.

The J gene is TRBJ2-5, the V gene TRBV7-9; the match to TRBD2 covers 10 bases. V lost 6 bases, J lost 1 base, and 8 bases stayed unmatched. From germline, CDR1 is SEHNR and CDR2 FQNEAQ (reference sequence). The CDR3 has 16 residues. DNA for the CDR3: TGTGCCAGCAGACAAGCTACTAGCGGGGTCCAAGAGACCCAGTACTTC. Translating it yields CASRQATSGVQETQYF.

The V and J genes are TRBV4-1 and TRBJ2-1, with 7 bases matching TRBD1. J lost 3 bases, V lost 4 bases, and 6 bases had no gene match. CDR3 length: 15 amino acids. Looked up from germline, CDR1 is MGHRA and CDR2 is YSYEKL. This CDR3 is CASSRIRDSYNEQFF. CDR3 bases: TGCGCCAGCAGCCGGATAAGGGACAGCTACAATGAGCAGTTCTTC.

This chain uses TRBV7-9 with TRBJ2-1; TRBD2 aligns across 9 bases. The CDR3 is made up of 15 amino acids. The J segment lost 4 bases and the V segment lost 5 bases, leaving 6 bases of the junction unmatched. The germline V gene has CDR1 SEHNR and CDR2 FQNEAQ (reference sequence). Here the CDR3 DNA reads TGTGCCAGCAGCGCCCCCACTAGCGGGTACAATGAGCAGTTCTTC. It codes for CASSAPTSGYNEQFF.

This sequence joins TRBV27 and TRBJ2-7, with D perhaps matching TRBD1 (6 bases). The CDR3 is made up of 16 amino acids. Trimming took 7 bases from V and 2 from J, leaving 21 bases between them. Germline V gene data show CDR1 as MNHEY and CDR2 as SMNVEV (reference sequence). DNA for the CDR3: TGTGCCAGCAACTTAGGGGGAGTACAGGGAGCCTACGAGCAGTACGTC. Its translation is CASNLGGVQGAYEQYV.

This clone was seen more than once but under ten times. The chain joins TRBV5-8 to TRBJ1-3; possibly TRBD1 for D (6 bases). The V end lost 4 bases, the J end lost 0 bases, and 14 bases lay between the germline ends. CDR1 and CDR2 (germline): SGHTS, YDEGEE. The CDR3 is 16 residues long. Here the CDR3 reads CASSTRDNFSGNTIYF. The CDR3 DNA is TGTGCCAGCAGCACCCGGGACAACTTCTCTGGAAACACCATATATTTT.